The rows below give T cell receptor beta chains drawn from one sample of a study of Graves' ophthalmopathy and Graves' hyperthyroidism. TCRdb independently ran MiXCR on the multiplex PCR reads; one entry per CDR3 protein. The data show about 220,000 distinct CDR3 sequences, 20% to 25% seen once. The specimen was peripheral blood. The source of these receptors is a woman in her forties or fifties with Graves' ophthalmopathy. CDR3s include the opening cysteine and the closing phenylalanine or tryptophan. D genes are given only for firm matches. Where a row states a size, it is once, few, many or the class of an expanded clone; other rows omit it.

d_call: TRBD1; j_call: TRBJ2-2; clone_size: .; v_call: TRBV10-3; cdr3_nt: TGTGCCATCACCCGGACAGGGGGGAACACCGGGGAGCTGTTTTTT; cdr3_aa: CAITRTGGNTGELFF
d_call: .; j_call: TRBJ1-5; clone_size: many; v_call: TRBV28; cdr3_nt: TGTGCCAGCAGTCCCGGAGCTCCAAGGGGTCAGCCCCAGCATTTT; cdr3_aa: CASSPGAPRGQPQHF
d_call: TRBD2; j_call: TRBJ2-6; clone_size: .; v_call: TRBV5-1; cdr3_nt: TGCGCCAGCAGCTCGAGCGGGGGGAGCTCTGGGGCCAACGTCCTGACTTTC; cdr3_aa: CASSSSGGSSGANVLTF
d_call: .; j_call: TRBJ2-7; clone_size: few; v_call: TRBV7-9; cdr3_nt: TGTGCCAGCAGCGTCGGAGCGAGCCATTTCTACGAGCAGTACTTC; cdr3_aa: CASSVGASHFYEQYF
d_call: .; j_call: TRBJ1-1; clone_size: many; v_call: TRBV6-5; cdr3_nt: TGTGCCAGCAGTTACTCGATCAGCAGGAAGGCTTTCTTT; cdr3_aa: CASSYSISRKAFF
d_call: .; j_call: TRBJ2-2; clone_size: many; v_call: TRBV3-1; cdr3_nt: TGTGCCAGCAGCCAAGATTCGGTCCGGGGAGGGGAGCTGTTTTTT; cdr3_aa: CASSQDSVRGGELFF
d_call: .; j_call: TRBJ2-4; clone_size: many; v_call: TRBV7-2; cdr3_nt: TGTGCCAGCAGCCCACGCGCTGGAGGCAAAAACATTCAGTACTTC; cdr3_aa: CASSPRAGGKNIQYF
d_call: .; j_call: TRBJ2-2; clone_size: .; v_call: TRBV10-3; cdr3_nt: TGTGCCACCCGGGGCAGGGAGACCGGGGAGCTGTTTTTT; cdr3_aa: CATRGRETGELFF
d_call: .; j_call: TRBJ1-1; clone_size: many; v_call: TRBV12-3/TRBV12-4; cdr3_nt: TGTGCCAGCACAATAGACTGGATCAAAGCTTTCTTT; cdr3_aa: CASTIDWIKAFF
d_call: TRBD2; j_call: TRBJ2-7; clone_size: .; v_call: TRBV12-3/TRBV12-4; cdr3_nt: TGTGCCAGCAGGGAAGGACTAGAGGGGTACGAGCAGTACTTC; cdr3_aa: CASREGLEGYEQYF
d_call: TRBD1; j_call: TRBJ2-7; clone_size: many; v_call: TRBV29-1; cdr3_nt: TGCAGCGTTGATCGTGGACAGGGAACCTACGAGCAGTACTTC; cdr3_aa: CSVDRGQGTYEQYF
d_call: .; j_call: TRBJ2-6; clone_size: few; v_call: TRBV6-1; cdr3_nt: TGTGCCATCGTCAACTCTGGGGCCAACGTCCTGACTTTC; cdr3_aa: CAIVNSGANVLTF
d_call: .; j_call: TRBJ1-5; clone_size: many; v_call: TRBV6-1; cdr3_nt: TGTGCCAGCACTAAGGGGACAAGGAGTAGCTGGGGGCCCCAGCATTTT; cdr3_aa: CASTKGTRSSWGPQHF
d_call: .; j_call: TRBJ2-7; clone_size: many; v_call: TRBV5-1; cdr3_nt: TGCGCCAGCAGCTTGGAGAGGGGAAGGGCCGAGCAGTACTTC; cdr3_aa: CASSLERGRAEQYF
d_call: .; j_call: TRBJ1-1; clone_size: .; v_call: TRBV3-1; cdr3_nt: TGTGCCAGCAGTTTTCTCGGACGGCTGAACACTGAAGCTTTCTTT; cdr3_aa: CASSFLGRLNTEAFF
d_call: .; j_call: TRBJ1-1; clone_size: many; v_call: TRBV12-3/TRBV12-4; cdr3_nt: TGTGCCAGCAGTTTCACAGGACCCTTGAAAGCTTTCTTT; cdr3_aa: CASSFTGPLKAFF
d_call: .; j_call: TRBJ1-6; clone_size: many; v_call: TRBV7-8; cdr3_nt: TGTGCCAGCAGCTCACCTCGGACAGTTTTACCCCTCCACTTT; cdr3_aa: CASSSPRTVLPLHF
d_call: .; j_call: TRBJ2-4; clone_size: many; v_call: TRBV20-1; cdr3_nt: TGCAGTGCTAGAGAAGGGGATTCTCAGTACTTC; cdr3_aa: CSAREGDSQYF
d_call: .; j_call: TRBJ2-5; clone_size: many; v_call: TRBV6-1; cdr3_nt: TGTGCCAGCAGCCGGGCCGTGGGGACCCAGTACTTC; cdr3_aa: CASSRAVGTQYF
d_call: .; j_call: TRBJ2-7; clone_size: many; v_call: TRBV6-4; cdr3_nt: TGTGCCAGCAGGTTGGACGTTTACGAGCAGTACTTC; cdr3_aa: CASRLDVYEQYF
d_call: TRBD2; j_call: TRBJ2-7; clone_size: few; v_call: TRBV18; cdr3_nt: TGTGCCAGCTCACCGACTAGCGGGACCGGGGAGCAGTACTTC; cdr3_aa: CASSPTSGTGEQYF
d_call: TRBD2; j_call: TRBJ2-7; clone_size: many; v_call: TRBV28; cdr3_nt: TGTGCCAGCTCTTTTTCGGGCGGGAGGGTCGAGCAGTACTTC; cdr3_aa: CASSFSGGRVEQYF
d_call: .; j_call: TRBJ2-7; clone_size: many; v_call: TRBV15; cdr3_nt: TGTGCCACCAGCAGAGATCTTAAATCGGAGATTCAGTGGAACTTC; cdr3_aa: CATSRDLKSEIQWNF
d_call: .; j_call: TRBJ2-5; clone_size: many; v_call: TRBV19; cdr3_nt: TGTGCCAGTAAAGGGAAGCGGATACTAGGGGAGACCCAGTACTTC; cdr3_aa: CASKGKRILGETQYF
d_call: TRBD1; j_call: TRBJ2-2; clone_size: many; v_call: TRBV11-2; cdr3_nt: TGTGCCAGCAGCTTAAGATACGGGACAGGGCACACCGGGGAGCTGTTTTTT; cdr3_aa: CASSLRYGTGHTGELFF
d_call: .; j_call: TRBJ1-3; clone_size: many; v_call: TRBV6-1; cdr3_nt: TGTGCCAGCTGGAGTGGTTTCTCATATGGAACCATATATTTT; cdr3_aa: CASWSGFSYGTIYF
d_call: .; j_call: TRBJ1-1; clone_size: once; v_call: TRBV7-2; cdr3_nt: TGTGCCAGCAGCTTATCAGGGACGCGGAACACTGAAGCTTTCTTT; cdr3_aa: CASSLSGTRNTEAFF
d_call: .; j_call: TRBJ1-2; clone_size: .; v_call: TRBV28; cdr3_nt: TGTGCCAGCAGTACAGGACCTCGTTATGGCTACACCTTC; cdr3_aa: CASSTGPRYGYTF
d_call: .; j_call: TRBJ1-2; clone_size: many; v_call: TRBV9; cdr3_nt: TGTGCCAGCGCGCCGGGGGCGAGGTCTAACTATGGCTACACCTTC; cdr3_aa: CASAPGARSNYGYTF
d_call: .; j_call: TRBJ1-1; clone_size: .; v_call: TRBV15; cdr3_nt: TGTGCCACCAGCAGAGGCACAACGAACACTGAAGCTTTCTTT; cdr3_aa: CATSRGTTNTEAFF
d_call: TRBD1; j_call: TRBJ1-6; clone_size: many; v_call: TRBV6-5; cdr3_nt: TGTGCCAGCAGTTCACAGGGGCCGCTAAATAATTCACCCCTCCACTTT; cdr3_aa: CASSSQGPLNNSPLHF
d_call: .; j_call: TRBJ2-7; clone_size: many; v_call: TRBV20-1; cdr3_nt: TGCAGTGCTAGAGGAGTAACAAGGCAGAGGTACGAGCAGTACTTC; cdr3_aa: CSARGVTRQRYEQYF
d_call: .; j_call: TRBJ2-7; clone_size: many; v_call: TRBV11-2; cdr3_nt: TGTGCCAGCAGTTACCGGGCCGCATCCCCCGAGCAGTACTTC; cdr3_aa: CASSYRAASPEQYF
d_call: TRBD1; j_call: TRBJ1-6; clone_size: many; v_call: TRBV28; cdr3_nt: TGTGCCAGCAGTTGGACAGGGGATAATTCACCCCTCCACTTT; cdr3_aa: CASSWTGDNSPLHF
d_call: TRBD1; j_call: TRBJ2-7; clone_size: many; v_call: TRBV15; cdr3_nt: TGTGCCACCAGCACAGGACAGGGGGCTAACGAGCAGTACTTC; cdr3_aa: CATSTGQGANEQYF
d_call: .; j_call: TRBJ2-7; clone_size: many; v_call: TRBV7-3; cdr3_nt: TGTGCCAGCAGCTTAATGCCGGAGACCTACGAGCAGTACTTC; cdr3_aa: CASSLMPETYEQYF
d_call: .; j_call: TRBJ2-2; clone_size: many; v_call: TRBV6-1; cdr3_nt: TGTGCCAGCGGCCCGCGGGCAGCTTCGAACACCGGGGAGCTGTTTTTT; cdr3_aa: CASGPRAASNTGELFF
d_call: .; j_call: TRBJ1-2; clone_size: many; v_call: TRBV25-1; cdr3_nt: TGTGCCAGCAGGAGGGCTTTAGAGGGCTACACCTTC; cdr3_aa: CASRRALEGYTF
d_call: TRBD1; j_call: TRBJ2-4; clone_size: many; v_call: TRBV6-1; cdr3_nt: TGTGCCAGCAGGGACAGGATAGCCAAAAACATTCAGTACTTC; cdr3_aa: CASRDRIAKNIQYF
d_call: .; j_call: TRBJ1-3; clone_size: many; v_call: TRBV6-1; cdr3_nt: TGTGCCAGCAGTGAACCTCGCGACAGACTAAACACCATATATTTT; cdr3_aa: CASSEPRDRLNTIYF
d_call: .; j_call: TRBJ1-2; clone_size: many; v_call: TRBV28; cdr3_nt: TGTGCCAGCAGGCCGGCGGGCGACTATGGCTACACCTTC; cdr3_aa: CASRPAGDYGYTF
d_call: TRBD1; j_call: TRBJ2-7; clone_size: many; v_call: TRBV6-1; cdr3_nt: TGTGCCAGCACCGGAAGACAGGGAACCTACGAGCAGTACTTC; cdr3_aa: CASTGRQGTYEQYF
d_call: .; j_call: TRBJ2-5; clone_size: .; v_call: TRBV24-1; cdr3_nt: TGTGCCACCAGTGACGGTGGGGGTAGGGGAGAGACCCAGTACTTC; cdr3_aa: CATSDGGGRGETQYF
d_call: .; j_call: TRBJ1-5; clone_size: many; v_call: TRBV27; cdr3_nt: TGTGCCAGCAGGCCGGGACTTAGCAATCAGCCCCAGCATTTT; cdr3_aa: CASRPGLSNQPQHF
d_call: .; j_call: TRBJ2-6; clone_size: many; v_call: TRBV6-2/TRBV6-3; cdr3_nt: TGTGCCAGCACCAGGGATTACTCTGGGGCCAACGTCCTGACTTTC; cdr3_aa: CASTRDYSGANVLTF
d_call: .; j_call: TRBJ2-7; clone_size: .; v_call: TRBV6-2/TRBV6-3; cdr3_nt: TGTGCCAGCAGTTATTACAGTTACGAGCAGTACTTC; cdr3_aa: CASSYYSYEQYF
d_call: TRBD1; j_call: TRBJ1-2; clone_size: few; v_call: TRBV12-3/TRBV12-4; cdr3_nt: TGTGCCAGCAGTTTAGCGGGACAGGCCTATGGCTACACCTTC; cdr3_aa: CASSLAGQAYGYTF
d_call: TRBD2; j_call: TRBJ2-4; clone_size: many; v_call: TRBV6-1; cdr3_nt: TGTGCCAGCAGTGAACTAGCGGGGGCAAACATTCAGTACTTC; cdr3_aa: CASSELAGANIQYF